What follows are 23 T cell receptor beta chains derived from one specimen sequenced in a study of cytomegalovirus exposure and HLA in healthy donors. PCR amplification relied on 60 Vbeta primers (plus 13 Jbeta primers). Generated by immunoSEQ multiplex PCR, the TCRdb table keeps only in-frame clones and is missing some. The repertoire holds about 160,000 clones, with 75% to 85% as singletons. Material for sequencing was PBMCs. Receptors were obtained from a woman in her forties or fifties in good health and CMV-seronegative.

This chain uses TRBV2 with TRBJ2-6; maybe TRBD1 (6 bases). Germline V gene data show CDR1 as SNHLY and CDR2 as FYNNEI. V lost 6 bases, J lost 0 bases, and 12 bases lay in between. CDR3 length: 16 residues. CDR3 in DNA: TGTGCCAGCAGACAGGACAGACACTCTGGGGCCAACGTCCTGACTTTC. It encodes CASRQDRHSGANVLTF.

This clone was seen only a few times. The CDR3 reads CSAYRAIGAFF. The CDR3 region has the DNA TGCAGTGCTTACCGAGCGATCGGGGCTTTCTTT. V is TRBV20-1 and J is TRBJ1-1; D call uncertain. V lost 5 bases, J lost 11 bases, and 15 bases lay in between. The CDR3 spans 11 residues. Germline V gene sequence: CDR1 DFQATT, CDR2 SNEGSKA (reference sequence).

The V and J genes are TRBV5-4 and TRBJ1-4; D might be TRBD1 (5 bases). Trimming shortened V by 7 bases and J by 6 bases, and 16 bases separated the two germline ends. The CDR3 covers 14 residues. The germline CDR1 and CDR2 sequences are SGHNT and YYREEE (reference sequence). The CDR3 loop reads CASSAQTGDEKLFF. CDR3 in DNA: TGTGCCAGCTCCGCCCAAACAGGAGATGAAAAACTGTTTTTT.

This clone was detected once. J is TRBJ2-1 and V is TRBV27; TRBD2 aligns across 8 bases. The CDR3 extends over 13 amino acids. Germline CDR1 MNHEY, CDR2 SMNVEV (reference sequence). With 6 bases clipped from V and 12 bases from J, the junction kept 10 bases outside the gene matches. The CDR3 DNA sequence: TGTGCCAGCAGCTTCGGGGGGGCGAGGTGGCAGTTCTTC. The encoded protein is CASSFGGARWQFF.

The chain couples TRBV5-4 to TRBJ1-2; tentatively, D is TRBD1 (5 bases). The CDR3 spans 15 residues. The V end was cut by 5 bases, the J end by 1 base, with 15 bases between. Per germline, CDR1 SGHNT and CDR2 YYREEE (reference sequence). Here the CDR3 reads CASSSGGLNNYGYTF. The DNA for the CDR3 is TGTGCCAGCAGTTCCGGGGGACTTAATAACTATGGCTACACCTTC.

Of note for this clone: Germline is not matched at one junction end, which may reflect a read error. This sample also contains other DNA sequences that code for the same CDR3. This chain links TRBV5-1 with TRBJ1-1; D is possibly TRBD1 (5 bases). The CDR3 is made up of 14 amino acids. CDR1 is SGHRS, CDR2 YFSETQ, per germline. CDR3 in amino acids: CASSLRQGLTEAFF. CDR3 coding DNA: TGCGCCAGCAGCTTGAGGCAGGGTCTCACTGAAGCCTTCTTT.

The CDR3 sequence: CASSVDGGGPADTQYF. The CDR3 region has the DNA TGTGCCAGCAGCGTAGACGGGGGGGGCCCGGCAGATACGCAGTATTTT. V and J are TRBV9 and TRBJ2-3, with 8 bases lining up with TRBD2. This CDR3 is built from 16 residues. Germline CDR1 SGDLS, CDR2 YYNGEE. The J segment lost 4 bases and the V segment lost 0 bases, leaving 7 bases of the junction unmatched.

The chain combines TRBV28 with TRBJ1-4; weak D call: TRBD1 (6 bases). CDR3 length: 15 residues. Germline V lookup: CDR1 MDHEN, CDR2 SYDVKM. Trimming shortened V by 4 bases and J by 0 bases, and 9 bases separated the two germline ends. The CDR3 coding sequence is TGTGCCAGCAGTTCCAGGGGTGCAACTAATGAAAAACTGTTTTTT. It translates to CASSSRGATNEKLFF. The full variable domain, rest sourced from reference TRBV28 and TRBJ1-4, is DVKVTQSSRYLVKRTGEKVFLECVQDMDHENMFWYRQDPGLGLRLIYFSYDVKMKEKGDIPEGYSVSREKKERFSLILESASTNQTSMYLCASSSRGATNEKLFFGSGTQLSVL.

The chain has TRBV6-5 and TRBJ2-5, with 9 bases fitting TRBD2. CDR3 size: 14 residues. The J segment lost 5 bases and the V segment lost 8 bases, leaving 9 bases of the junction unmatched. Germline V gene data show CDR1 as MNHEY and CDR2 as SVGAGI. For the CDR3, the DNA is TGTGCCAGCCGGAGTAGCGGGGGCAGGGAGACCCAGTACTTC. Translated: CASRSSGGRETQYF.

This sequence joins TRBV2 and TRBJ1-4; D is unresolved. V was trimmed by 5 bases and J by 8 bases, leaving 12 bases between them. The CDR3 has 13 residues. Germline V gives CDR1 SNHLY, CDR2 FYNNEI. CDR3 bases: TGTGCCAGCAGTTCCCCGGGATGGGAAAAACTGTTTTTT. Translated: CASSSPGWEKLFF.

The rearrangement joins TRBV5-1 to TRBJ1-1; D unresolved. V lost 4 bases to trimming and J lost 0 bases, with 7 bases between them. The V gene's germline CDR1 is SGHRS and CDR2 YFSETQ. There are 13 residues in the CDR3. For the CDR3, the DNA is TGCGCCAGCAGCCCGAGCATGAACACTGAAGCTTTCTTT. Translating it yields CASSPSMNTEAFF.

The chain uses TRBV19 and TRBJ2-1; D is possibly TRBD2 (5 bases). This CDR3 spans 13 amino acids. Germline CDR1 LNHDA, CDR2 SQIVND (reference sequence). V was trimmed by 4 bases and J by 8 bases, leaving 12 bases between them. CDR3 protein: CASSNGNVDEQFF. The CDR3 bases are TGTGCCAGTAGTAACGGGAACGTCGATGAGCAGTTCTTC.

The genes are TRBV2 and TRBJ2-1; D is perhaps TRBD2 (6 bases). CDR3 length: 13 residues. Germline assignment: CDR1 SNHLY and CDR2 FYNNEI. Trimming pared 4 bases from V and 8 bases from J, leaving 12 bases between. The chain's CDR3 is CASSGLAPDEQFF. The CDR3 coding sequence is TGTGCCAGCAGTGGGCTAGCGCCCGATGAGCAGTTCTTC.

The chain combines TRBV10-1 with TRBJ2-1; 12 positions match TRBD2. CDR1 and CDR2 (germline): WNHNN, SYGVQD (reference sequence). The CDR3 runs 21 residues. The trim removed 8 bases at V and 0 bases at J, leaving 20 bases unmatched. The CDR3 region is CASCFLRLAGAYSSSYNEQFF. DNA of the CDR3: TGCGCCAGCTGCTTTTTAAGACTAGCGGGGGCTTACTCCTCCTCCTACAATGAGCAGTTCTTC.

The chain carries TRBV12-2 and TRBJ2-4; TRBD2, the D gene given by the table, was not confirmed from the DNA. TRBV12-2 is recorded as a pseudogene. The CDR3 is 8 residues long. This CDR3 reads CASPRQYF. The CDR3 nucleotides read TGTGCAAGTCCCCGTCAGTACTTC.

The chain recombines TRBV2 with TRBJ2-2; TRBD1 agrees at 8 bases. Germline CDR1 and CDR2: SNHLY and FYNNEI. V was clipped by 5 bases and J by 4 bases; unmatched bases: 6. The CDR3 runs 15 residues. The CDR3 spells CASSRQGLGTGELFF. CDR3 nucleotide sequence: TGTGCCAGCAGTCGACAGGGGCTGGGCACCGGGGAGCTGTTTTTT.

This rearrangement joins TRBV5-6 to TRBJ1-1, with 8 bases aligning to TRBD1. This CDR3 is built from 16 residues. Unmatched junction bases numbered 8, after V lost 4 bases and J lost 0 bases. Looked up from germline, CDR1 is SGHDT and CDR2 is YYEEEE. CDR3 region: CASSRRTGPMNTEAFF. The CDR3 DNA is TGTGCCAGCAGCCGTCGGACAGGGCCTATGAACACTGAAGCTTTCTTT.

The chain links TRBV6-4 to TRBJ1-2; 9 bases are a match to TRBD1. CDR3 size: 16 residues. CDR1 and CDR2 (germline): MRHNA, SNTAGT. V trimming: 6 bases; J trimming: 8 bases; junction bases outside the gene matches: 16. The CDR3: CASRTNPGTGWHGYTF. CDR3 nucleotides: TGTGCCAGCAGAACAAATCCCGGGACAGGGTGGCACGGCTACACCTTC.

The rearrangement uses TRBV4-3 and TRBJ1-2; no reliable D call. The germline V gene encodes CDR1 LGHNA and CDR2 YSLEER. The V end was cut by 0 bases, the J end by 4 bases, with 9 bases between. This CDR3 has 14 amino acids. The CDR3: CASSQERQTYGYTF. Here the CDR3 DNA reads TGCGCCAGCAGCCAAGAGCGGCAGACCTATGGCTACACCTTC.

This clone was detected once. CDR3 loop: CASSESREGWRSYNEQFF. The CDR3 coding sequence is TGCGCCAGCAGTGAGTCGCGGGAGGGCTGGAGGTCCTACAATGAGCAGTTCTTC. The chain combines TRBV10-1 with TRBJ2-1; 9 positions match TRBD2. The V gene end was trimmed by 0 bases and the J gene end by 1 base; junction bases not matched to a gene: 7. Germline assignment: CDR1 WNHNN and CDR2 SYGVQD (reference sequence). The CDR3 is 18 residues long.

The genes are TRBV7-9 and TRBJ2-3; 7 bases are shared with TRBD2. Trimming removed 7 bases from V and 6 bases from J; junction bases left unmatched: 10. Germline loops: CDR1 SEHNR, CDR2 FQNEAQ (reference sequence). CDR3 size: 14 residues. The CDR3 nucleotides are TGTGCCAGCATGGGCGGGAGAGTTGTGGATACGCAGTATTTT. Translation gives CASMGGRVVDTQYF. The variable domain in full, with the rest retrieved from reference TRBV7-9 and TRBJ2-3, is DTGVSQNPRHKITKRGQNVTFRCDPISEHNRLYWYRQTLGQGPEFLTYFQNEAQLEKSRLLSDRFSAERPKGSFSTLEIQRTEQGDSAMYLCASMGGRVVDTQYFGPGTRLTVL.

The chain combines TRBV9 with TRBJ2-7; TRBD2 is a possible D gene (5 bases). V lost 0 bases, J lost 6 bases, and 13 bases lay in between. The germline gives CDR1 SGDLS, CDR2 YYNGEE. The CDR3 sequence is 14 residues long. In DNA form, the CDR3 reads TGTGCCAGCAGCGTAGATCCACTAGGAAGCGAGCAGTACTTC. Its translation is CASSVDPLGSEQYF.

V and J are TRBV19 and TRBJ2-2, with 7 bases fitting TRBD2. Unmatched junction bases numbered 3, after V lost 6 bases and J lost 5 bases. Germline CDR1 and CDR2: LNHDA and SQIVND (reference sequence). The CDR3 is made up of 13 amino acids. In DNA, the CDR3 is TGTGCCAGTAGCGGCGGGAGAACCGGGGAGCTGTTTTTT. Amino acids: CASSGGRTGELFF.